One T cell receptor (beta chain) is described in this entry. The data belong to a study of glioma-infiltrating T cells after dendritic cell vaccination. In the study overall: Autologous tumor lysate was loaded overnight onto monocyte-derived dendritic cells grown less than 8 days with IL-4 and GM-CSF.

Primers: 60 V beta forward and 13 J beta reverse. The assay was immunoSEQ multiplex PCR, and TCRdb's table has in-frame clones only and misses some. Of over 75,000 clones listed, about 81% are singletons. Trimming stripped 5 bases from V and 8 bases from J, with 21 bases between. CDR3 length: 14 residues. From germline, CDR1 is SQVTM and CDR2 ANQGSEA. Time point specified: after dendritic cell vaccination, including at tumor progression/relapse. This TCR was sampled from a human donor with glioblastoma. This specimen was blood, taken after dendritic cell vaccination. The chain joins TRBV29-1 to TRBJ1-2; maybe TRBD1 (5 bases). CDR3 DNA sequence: TGCAGCGTTCCGGGCGGGACCCGGGTACGGGGCTACACCTTC. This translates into CSVPGGTRVRGYTF.